This TCR beta chain was identified in a study of vaccination and CD4 T cells after COVID-19. Study-level background: Blood was drawn a median roughly 66 days post second dose, range 14 to 241.

Sequenced with the Oncomine TCR Beta short-read assay was DNA taken from cultured CD4+ T cells. TCRdb redid the calling of the PCR reads with MiXCR, one entry per CDR3 protein. Among under 20,000 distinct CDR3 sequences listed, roughly 50% were seen once. About this clonotype: Antigen: not known.

CDR3 length: 15 residues. The V gene end was trimmed by 5 bases and the J gene end by 9 bases; junction bases not matched to a gene: 5. Germline V gives CDR1 MNHNS, CDR2 SASEGT. Treatment defined: approximately nine-day PBMC culture with coronavirus spike peptide pools or control peptides (ViraFEST assay). The ViraFEST method relied on peptide pools to expand antigen-specific T cells, followed by TCR sequencing. A few million PBMCs per well were cultured with roughly 9.2 IU/ml IL-2 and roughly 10 ug/ml peptide pools. Overall study results and limits: Early post-infection timepoints were missing, and relatively few convalescent patients were studied.

The V and J genes are TRBV6-1 and TRBJ1-6; TRBD1 agrees at 12 bases. The source was CD4+ T cells from blood, cultured in vitro, collected after SARS-CoV-2 vaccination. This receptor was identified in a human donor who had recovered from COVID-19. DNA for the CDR3: TGTGCCAGCAGTCGACCGGGACAGGGGGCTTCACCCCTCCACTTT. Translating it yields CASSRPGQGASPLHF.